These T cell receptor beta chains were read from a single sample in a study of blood T cell repertoires in COVID-19. Sequencing used immunoSEQ multiplex PCR; TCRdb keeps in-frame clones, though not all of them. Of around 20,000 clones listed, approximately 90% are singletons. Material for sequencing was PBMCs or T cells enriched from blood (not recorded which). The receptor source for this set is a woman under 40 who had recovered from COVID-19. The CDR3 runs from the conserved cysteine through the conserved F or W. The D gene is left open where the match is weak. The size entry is marked missing in some rows and otherwise reads once, few, many or a size class.

CDR3 protein | CDR3 DNA | V gene | D gene | clone size | J gene
CASSSSGGGKTQYF | TGTGCCAGCAGTTCAAGCGGCGGGGGAAAGACCCAGTACTTC | TRBV3-1/TRBV3-2 | TRBD2 | . | TRBJ2-5
CASSDQGTGGANVLTF | TGTGCCAGCAGTGACCAGGGCACTGGCGGGGCCAACGTCCTGACTTTC | TRBV6-2/TRBV6-3 | . | . | TRBJ2-6
CASSKTTGLQGTIYF | TGTGCCAGCAGCAAAACGACAGGCCTCCAGGGCACCATATATTTT | TRBV21-1 | . | . | TRBJ1-3
CASSPGTSGGTDTQYF | TGTGCCAGCAGCCCCGGGACTAGCGGGGGAACAGATACGCAGTATTTT | TRBV7-9 | TRBD2 | once | TRBJ2-3
CASSLQGVNTEAFF | TGTGCCAGCAGCCTTCAGGGCGTGAACACTGAAGCTTTCTTT | TRBV3-1/TRBV3-2 | . | medium-sized | TRBJ1-1
CASSPPRTDTNYGYTF | TGTGCCAGCAGCCCACCCCGGACAGACACTAACTATGGCTACACCTTC | TRBV9 | . | . | TRBJ1-2
CASSPRGYEQYF | TGTGCCAGCAGCCCCCGGGGCTACGAGCAGTACTTC | TRBV9 | . | . | TRBJ2-7
CASSQGPGELFF | TGCGCCAGCAGCCAAGGGCCCGGGGAGCTGTTTTTT | TRBV4-3 | . | once | TRBJ2-2
CASSYPRQGSNQPQHF | TGTGCCAGCAGTTACCCACGACAGGGTAGCAATCAGCCCCAGCATTTT | TRBV6-2/TRBV6-3 | TRBD1 | . | TRBJ1-5
CASSFERGGRNTGELFF | TGTGCCAGCAGCTTTGAGCGGGGGGGCCGGAACACCGGGGAGCTGTTTTTT | TRBV11-2 | TRBD2 | once | TRBJ2-2
CASSASGANVLTF | TGTGCCAGCAGCGCTTCTGGGGCCAACGTCCTGACTTTC | TRBV9 | . | . | TRBJ2-6
CASGTGVHEQYF | TGTGCCAGCGGGACAGGGGTCCACGAGCAGTACTTC | TRBV11-3 | TRBD1 | . | TRBJ2-7
CASSPPTGATEAFF | TGTGCCAGCAGCCCGCCCACAGGGGCCACTGAAGCTTTCTTT | TRBV11-2 | TRBD1 | . | TRBJ1-1
CASTTPGRGGGSPLHF | TGTGCCAGCACGACCCCTGGACGGGGAGGAGGTTCACCCCTCCACTTT | TRBV7-9 | . | . | TRBJ1-6
CASSGQTGLGTEAFF | TGTGCCAGCAGCGGGCAGACAGGGCTTGGCACTGAAGCTTTCTTT | TRBV11-2 | TRBD1 | . | TRBJ1-1
CATRTAGNTGELFF | TGTGCCACCAGGACAGCTGGGAACACCGGGGAGCTGTTTTTT | TRBV24-1 | . | once | TRBJ2-2
CASSLVGRQGYNEQFF | TGTGCCAGCAGCTTAGTTGGTCGACAGGGATACAATGAGCAGTTCTTC | TRBV11-2 | TRBD1 | once | TRBJ2-1
CASSPQGLSGNTIYF | TGTGCCAGCAGTCCACAGGGGCTCTCTGGAAACACCATATATTTT | TRBV6-5 | TRBD1 | . | TRBJ1-3
CASSTSGGTGELFF | TGTGCCAGCAGCACTAGCGGGGGCACCGGGGAGCTGTTTTTT | TRBV7-3 | TRBD2 | . | TRBJ2-2
CASSVAGGSTDTQYF | TGTGCCAGCAGTGTCGCGGGGGGTAGCACAGATACGCAGTATTTT | TRBV28 | TRBD2 | . | TRBJ2-3
CAISAGIGWGTDTQYF | TGTGCCATCAGTGCGGGGATCGGTTGGGGCACAGATACGCAGTATTTT | TRBV10-3 | . | . | TRBJ2-3
CASSPDIYYGYTF | TGTGCCAGCAGCCCAGACATCTACTATGGCTACACCTTC | TRBV9 | . | . | TRBJ1-2
CASRLPPGTGELFF | TGCGCCAGCAGACTGCCTCCGGGCACCGGGGAGCTGTTTTTT | TRBV10-1 | . | few | TRBJ2-2
CASSYLQGRETQYF | TGTGCCAGCAGTTACTTACAGGGGCGGGAGACCCAGTACTTC | TRBV6-2/TRBV6-3 | TRBD1 | . | TRBJ2-5
CASSLSGLYEQFF | TGTGCCAGCAGCTTATCGGGACTATATGAGCAGTTCTTC | TRBV11-2 | TRBD2 | . | TRBJ2-1
CASGDRGYEQYF | TGTGCCAGTGGCGACAGGGGATACGAGCAGTACTTC | TRBV6-5 | TRBD1 | . | TRBJ2-7